Included here is one T cell receptor beta chain sequence, with context. V lost 4 bases and J 1 base, leaving 10 bases between the germline ends. CDR3 length equals 15 residues. This sample was included in a study of identical twins. Template switching supplied a universal primer site; unique molecular identifiers were carried on the cDNA. Via MiXCR, TCRdb re-called the 5' RACE reads, giving one row per CDR3 protein. Found here are some 500,000 distinct CDR3 sequences, approximately 22% of them singletons; the top ten hold about 0.91%. This same sample was also part of a study on T cells expressing NK-cell markers. That source adds: The authors derived TCR beta repertoires from sorted CD3+CD56+NKG2C+, CD3+CD56+NKG2C- and CD3+CD56-NKG2C+ T cells. Seropositivity for HCMV was found in seven of the eight sequenced donors, with one seronegative. CD8+ T cells in six donors included dominant NKG2C+ clonotypes at 1.0-7.0%.

The sequenced material came from CD4+ T cells sorted from blood. The genes are TRBV12-3 or TRBV12-4 and TRBJ2-2; weak D call: TRBD2 (6 bases). The clonotype comes from a woman younger than 30 in good health. DNA for the CDR3: TGTGCCAGCAGTTCCGCCGGGAGGAACACCGGGGAGCTGTTTTTT. Its protein product is CASSSAGRNTGELFF.